These 16 T cell receptor beta chains were all obtained from the same sample, sequenced in a study of neurological immune-mediated disorders. TCRdb reprocessed the 5' RACE reads with MiXCR, giving one entry per CDR3 protein. Of tens of thousands of distinct CDR3 sequences listed, about a quarter are singletons. Specimen: PBMCs. The receptors originated from a woman between 70 and 85 years old in good health.

In the case of this clonotype: An end of the junction does not agree with germline; a read error may underlie this. This rearrangement joins TRBV4-2 to TRBJ2-7; 11 bases map to TRBD2. Germline V gives CDR1 LGHNA, CDR2 YNFKEQ. The CDR3 runs to 18 residues. Here the CDR3 reads CARSQDWGLAAFGGEQYF. CDR3 nucleotide sequence: TGTGCCCGCAGCCAAGATTGGGGACTAGCGGCTTTTGGAGGCGAGCAGTACTTC.

The V and J genes are TRBV9 and TRBJ2-2, with 10 bases that match TRBD2. Losses at the gene ends were 0 bases for V and 4 bases for J; bases not matched to a gene: 9. Germline CDR1 and CDR2: SGDLS and YYNGEE. The CDR3 runs 18 residues. In DNA form, the CDR3 reads TGTGCCAGCAGCGTAGCGGCTAGCGGGAGAGGGGGCACCGGGGAGCTGTTTTTT. Its translation is CASSVAASGRGGTGELFF.

The table lists this clonotype with many counts. The rearrangement joins TRBV5-1 to TRBJ2-6; D gene unclear. The CDR3 contains 14 residues. Germline CDR1 reads SGHRS; CDR2 reads YFSETQ. The V gene lost 4 bases and the J gene lost 0 bases, with 5 bases spanning the gap. The CDR3 protein is CASSADSGANVLTF. The CDR3 coding sequence is TGCGCCAGCAGCGCCGACTCTGGGGCCAACGTCCTGACTTTC.

This clonotype was seen repeatedly, ten times or more. The rearrangement links TRBV28 to TRBJ2-7; 12 positions match TRBD2. With V trimmed by 5 bases and J by 0 bases, 5 bases remained unmatched. Germline V CDR1 and CDR2: MDHEN, SYDVKM. The CDR3 covers 16 residues. The chain's CDR3 is CASSLPGLAGSYEQYF. The CDR3 DNA is TGTGCCAGCAGTCTCCCGGGACTAGCGGGCTCCTACGAGCAGTACTTC.

This chain connects TRBV4-2 to TRBJ1-6; 7 bases are shared with TRBD1. Germline CDR1 is LGHNA and CDR2 is YNFKEQ. After removal of 0 bases from V and 0 bases from J, the junction contained 5 bases not matched to a gene. This CDR3 is 18 amino acids long. CDR3 in DNA: TGTGCCAGCAGCCAAGAGGACAGGCTTAGCTCCTATAATTCACCCCTCCACTTT. It is translated as CASSQEDRLSSYNSPLHF.

This clonotype was seen ten or more times. This chain joins TRBV5-1 and TRBJ2-1, with D unclear. This CDR3 region has 13 residues. Germline-derived CDR1 and CDR2 are SGHRS and YFSETQ. Trimming took 4 bases from V and 4 from J, leaving 9 bases between them. For the CDR3, the DNA is TGCGCCAGCAGCCTCAGCCTATACAATGAGCAGTTCTTC. Its protein product is CASSLSLYNEQFF.

This clonotype was detected ten times or more. The genes are TRBV7-2 and TRBJ2-2, with D unclear. CDR3 length: 14 residues. Germline loops: CDR1 SGHTA, CDR2 FQGNSA. V lost 6 bases and J 6 bases, leaving 14 bases between the germline ends. CDR3 nucleotides: TGTGCCAGCAGGGCAGAGGTAGCTCCCGGGGAGCTGTTTTTT. Its protein product is CASRAEVAPGELFF.

This clonotype was seen many times. V is TRBV18 and J is TRBJ2-7; D possibly corresponds to TRBD1 (6 bases). The germline gives CDR1 KGHSH, CDR2 LQKENI. This CDR3 spans 14 amino acids. Trimming removed 2 bases at V and 3 bases at J, with 11 bases between. Written as DNA, the CDR3 is TGTGCCAGCTCACCATCAGCAGGGGTCTACGAGCAGTACTTC. Protein product: CASSPSAGVYEQYF.

This chain joins TRBV5-1 and TRBJ2-3; 11 nucleotides agree with TRBD2. Germline CDR1 reads SGHRS; CDR2 reads YFSETQ. Trimming took 3 bases from V and 3 from J; bases not matched to a gene: 6. The CDR3 runs 16 residues. CDR3 region: CASSWTPSGGTDTQYF. In nucleotides, the CDR3 is TGCGCCAGCAGCTGGACTCCTAGCGGGGGGACAGATACGCAGTATTTT.

The chain employs TRBV5-6 and TRBJ2-5; 14 bases are a match to TRBD2. Germline V gene lookup returns CDR1 SGHDT and CDR2 YYEEEE. The CDR3 consists of 16 residues. Trimming at V came to 4 bases and at J to 4 bases, leaving 6 bases not matched to a gene. The CDR3 here is CASSQGLAGVAETQYF. The CDR3 nucleotides read TGTGCCAGCAGCCAGGGACTAGCGGGGGTGGCAGAGACCCAGTACTTC.

Many counts were recorded for this clonotype. The gene calls are TRBV12-3 or TRBV12-4 and TRBJ2-7; D is undetermined. The CDR3 has 13 residues. Trimming pared 5 bases from V and 7 bases from J, leaving 15 bases between. Here the CDR3 reads CASSPTPNGEQYF. For the CDR3, the DNA is TGTGCCAGCAGTCCCACCCCGAATGGGGAGCAGTACTTC.

There are many counts of this clonotype. The rearrangement uses TRBV9 and TRBJ2-7, with 8 positions matching TRBD1. Germline trimming cut 5 bases from V and 1 base from J; bases unmatched to any gene: 8. Per germline, CDR1 SGDLS and CDR2 YYNGEE. This CDR3 contains 15 residues. The CDR3 DNA follows: TGTGCCAGCAGTGAAGGACAGGGTTGGTCCTACGAGCAGTACTTC. It specifies CASSEGQGWSYEQYF.

This clonotype was counted only a few times. The chain has TRBV11-2 and TRBJ2-1, with TRBD1 identical over 11 bases. Germline CDR1 is SGHAT and CDR2 is FQNNGV. V lost 4 bases, J lost 5 bases, and 4 bases stayed unmatched. CDR3 length: 15 amino acids. The CDR3 bases are TGTGCCAGCAGCTCACCGGGACAGGGGGACAATGAGCAGTTCTTC. Its protein is CASSSPGQGDNEQFF.

The sample holds a few counts of this clonotype. The chain has TRBV7-2 and TRBJ2-2; 7 bases align to TRBD1. Losses at the gene ends were 1 base for V and 7 bases for J; bases not matched to a gene: 3. The CDR3 covers 14 residues. Germline CDR1 SGHTA, CDR2 FQGNSA. CDR3 nucleotides: TGTGCCAGCAGCTTAGAGACAGGGCACGGGGAGCTGTTTTTT. Encoded protein: CASSLETGHGELFF.

This clonotype was recorded many times. The CDR3 reads CASSSGQNSPLHF. The CDR3 DNA follows: TGCGCCAGCAGCTCGGGACAGAATTCACCCCTCCACTTT. This chain joins TRBV5-1 and TRBJ1-6, with 7 bases aligning to TRBD1. This CDR3 is built from 13 residues. V lost 3 bases to trimming and J lost 7 bases; unmatched junction nucleotides: 1. The germline CDR1 and CDR2 sequences are SGHRS and YFSETQ.

This clonotype was recorded a few times. This rearrangement joins TRBV29-1 to TRBJ2-1; perhaps TRBD1 as D (5 bases). With 4 bases removed from V and 6 bases from J, the gap between germline ends came to 13 bases. The CDR3 has 13 residues. The germline V gene encodes CDR1 SQVTM and CDR2 ANQGSEA. The CDR3 sequence: CSVAAGWGNEQFF. The CDR3 coding sequence is TGCAGCGTTGCGGCAGGGTGGGGCAATGAGCAGTTCTTC.